Here is one T cell receptor (beta chain) with its context. The sample comes from a study of blood T cell repertoires in COVID-19. Per the original data handling: Reference gene primer amplification gave nucleated cell count estimates. TCRdb's copy holds only in-frame clones and misses some; the assay was immunoSEQ multiplex PCR. V, J and clone size are those of that table, while D and trimming were read from the DNA. Altogether fewer than 350,000 clones are present, roughly nine tenths being singletons, with the ten largest covering around 5.8%. V shed 5 bases and J 2 bases; nucleotides not matched to a gene: 10. Germline CDR1 and CDR2: MNHEY and SMNVEV (reference sequence). CDR3 length: 16 amino acids. Assignments of participants to cohorts depended upon their own reported clinical history. Recovery meant two consecutive negative NP/OP PCR tests, professional clearance, or resolved symptoms.

The sequence derives from a woman aged 40 to 50 who had recovered from COVID-19. What was sequenced was PBMCs or T cells enriched from blood (not recorded which). This chain uses TRBV27 with TRBJ1-2; 8 positions agree with TRBD1. The CDR3 region is CASSPRTGSPNYGYTF. The CDR3 nucleotides read TGTGCCAGCAGTCCCCGGACAGGGTCCCCGAACTATGGCTACACCTTC.